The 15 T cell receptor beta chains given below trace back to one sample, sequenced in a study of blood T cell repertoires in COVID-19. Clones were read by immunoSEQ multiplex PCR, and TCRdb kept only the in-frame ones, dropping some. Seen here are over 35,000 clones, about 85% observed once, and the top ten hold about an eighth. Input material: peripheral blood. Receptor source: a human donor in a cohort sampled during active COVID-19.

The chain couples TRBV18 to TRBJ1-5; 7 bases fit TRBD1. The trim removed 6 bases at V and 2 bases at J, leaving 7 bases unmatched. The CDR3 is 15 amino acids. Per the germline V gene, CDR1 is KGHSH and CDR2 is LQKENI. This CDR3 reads CASSSDRRGNQPQHF. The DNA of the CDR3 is TGTGCCAGCTCGTCGGACAGGAGGGGCAATCAGCCCCAGCATTTT.

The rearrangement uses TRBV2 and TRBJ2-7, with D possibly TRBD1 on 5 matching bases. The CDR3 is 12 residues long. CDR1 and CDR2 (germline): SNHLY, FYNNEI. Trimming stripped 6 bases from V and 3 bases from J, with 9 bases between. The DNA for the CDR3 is TGTGCCAGCAGCTCAGGGAACTACGAGCAGTACTTC. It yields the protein CASSSGNYEQYF.

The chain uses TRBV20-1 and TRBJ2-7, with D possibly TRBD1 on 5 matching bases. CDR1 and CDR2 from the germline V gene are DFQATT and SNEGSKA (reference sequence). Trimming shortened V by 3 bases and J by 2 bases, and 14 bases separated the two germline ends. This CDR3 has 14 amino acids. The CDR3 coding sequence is TGCAGTGCTAGTAGGGGCACGGTCGCCTACGAGCAGTACTTC. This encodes CSASRGTVAYEQYF.

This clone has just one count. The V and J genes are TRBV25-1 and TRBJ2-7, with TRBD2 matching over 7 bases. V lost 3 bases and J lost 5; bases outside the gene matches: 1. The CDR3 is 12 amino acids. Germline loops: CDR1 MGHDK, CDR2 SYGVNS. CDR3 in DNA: TGTGCCAGCAGTGAGGGAGGGCACGAGCAGTACTTC. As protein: CASSEGGHEQYF.

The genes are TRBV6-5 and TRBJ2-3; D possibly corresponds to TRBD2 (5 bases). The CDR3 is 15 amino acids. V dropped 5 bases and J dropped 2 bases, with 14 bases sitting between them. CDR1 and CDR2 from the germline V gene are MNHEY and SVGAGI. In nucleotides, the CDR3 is TGTGCCAGCAGTCCCTCGTACGGGAACACAGATACGCAGTATTTT. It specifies CASSPSYGNTDTQYF.

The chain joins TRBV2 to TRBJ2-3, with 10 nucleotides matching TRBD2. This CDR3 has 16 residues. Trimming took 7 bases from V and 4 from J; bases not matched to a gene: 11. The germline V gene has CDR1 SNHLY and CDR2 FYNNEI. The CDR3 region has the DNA TGTGCCAGCATGCACGGGACTAGCGTTGGGGCAGATACGCAGTATTTT. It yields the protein CASMHGTSVGADTQYF.

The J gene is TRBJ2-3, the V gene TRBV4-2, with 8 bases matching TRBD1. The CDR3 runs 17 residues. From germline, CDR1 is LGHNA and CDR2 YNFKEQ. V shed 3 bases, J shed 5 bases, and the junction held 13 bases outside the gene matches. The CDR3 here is CASSHTAGGTGRDTQYF. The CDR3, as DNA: TGTGCCAGCAGCCATACAGCAGGGGGCACGGGAAGAGATACGCAGTATTTT.

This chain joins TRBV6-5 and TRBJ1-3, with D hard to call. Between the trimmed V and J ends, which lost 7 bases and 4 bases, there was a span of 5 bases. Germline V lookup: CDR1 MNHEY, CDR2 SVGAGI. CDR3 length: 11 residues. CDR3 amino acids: CASTRGNTIYF. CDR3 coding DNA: TGTGCCAGCACTAGGGGAAACACCATATATTTT.

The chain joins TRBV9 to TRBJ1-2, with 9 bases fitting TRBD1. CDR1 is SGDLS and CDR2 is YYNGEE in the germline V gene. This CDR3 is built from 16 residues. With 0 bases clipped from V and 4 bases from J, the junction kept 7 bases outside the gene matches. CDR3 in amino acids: CASSVDPTGGGYGYTF. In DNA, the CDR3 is TGTGCCAGCAGCGTAGACCCGACAGGGGGAGGCTATGGCTACACCTTC.

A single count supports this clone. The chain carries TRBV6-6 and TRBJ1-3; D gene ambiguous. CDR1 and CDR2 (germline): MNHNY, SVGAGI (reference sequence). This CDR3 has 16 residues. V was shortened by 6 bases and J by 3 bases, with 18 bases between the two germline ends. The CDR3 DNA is TGTGCCAGCAGCCAACTACCTGAGGCGTATGGAAACACCATATATTTT. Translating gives CASSQLPEAYGNTIYF.

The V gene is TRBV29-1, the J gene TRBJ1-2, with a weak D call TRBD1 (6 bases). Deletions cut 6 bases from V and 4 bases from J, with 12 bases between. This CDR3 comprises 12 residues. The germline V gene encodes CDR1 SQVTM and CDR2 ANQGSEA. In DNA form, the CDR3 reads TGCAGCGTCCGACAGGATTTCTATGGCTACACCTTC. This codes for CSVRQDFYGYTF.

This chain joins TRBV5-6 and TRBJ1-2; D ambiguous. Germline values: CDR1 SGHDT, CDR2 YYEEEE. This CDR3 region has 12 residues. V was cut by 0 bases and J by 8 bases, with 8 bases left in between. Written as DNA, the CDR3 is TGTGCCAGCAGCTTGGGGGCCTTGGGCTACACCTTC. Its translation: CASSLGALGYTF.

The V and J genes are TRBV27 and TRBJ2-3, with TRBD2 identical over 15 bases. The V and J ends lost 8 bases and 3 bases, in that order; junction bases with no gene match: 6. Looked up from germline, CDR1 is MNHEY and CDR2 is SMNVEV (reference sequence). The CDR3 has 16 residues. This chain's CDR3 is CASRRTSGGDTDTQYF. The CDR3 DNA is TGTGCCAGCCGTAGGACTAGCGGGGGGGATACAGATACGCAGTATTTT.

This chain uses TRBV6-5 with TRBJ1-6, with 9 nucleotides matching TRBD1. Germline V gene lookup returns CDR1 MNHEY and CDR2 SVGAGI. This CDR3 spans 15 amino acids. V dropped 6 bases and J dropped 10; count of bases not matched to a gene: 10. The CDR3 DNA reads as TGTGCCAGCAGGCCTCGACAGGGGGGCTCCTCACCCCTCCACTTT. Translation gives CASRPRQGGSSPLHF.

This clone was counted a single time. This CDR3 reads CASSLRFTANEKLFF. The CDR3 DNA reads as TGTGCCAGCAGCCTCAGATTCACAGCTAATGAAAAACTGTTTTTT. The rearrangement links TRBV14 to TRBJ1-4; D is ambiguous. Between the trimmed V and J ends, which lost 4 bases and 3 bases, there was a span of 12 bases. Germline V CDR1 and CDR2: SGHDN, FVKESK. This CDR3 is 15 amino acids long.